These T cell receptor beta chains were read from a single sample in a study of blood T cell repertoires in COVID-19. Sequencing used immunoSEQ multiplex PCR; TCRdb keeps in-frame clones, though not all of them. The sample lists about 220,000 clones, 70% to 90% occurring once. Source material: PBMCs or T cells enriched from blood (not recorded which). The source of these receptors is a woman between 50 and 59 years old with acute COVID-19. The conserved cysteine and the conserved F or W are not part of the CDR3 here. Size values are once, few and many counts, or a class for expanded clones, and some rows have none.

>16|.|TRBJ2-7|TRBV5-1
ASSSGTSGRWALYEQY
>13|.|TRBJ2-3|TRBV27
ASSTPGQGTDTQY
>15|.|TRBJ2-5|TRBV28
ASSLSEWSGPQETQY
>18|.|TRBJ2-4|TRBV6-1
ASSELSSGGPLLAKNIQY
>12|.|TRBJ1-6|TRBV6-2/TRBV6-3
ASSRLRESSPLH
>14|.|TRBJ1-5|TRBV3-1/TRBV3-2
ASSPHRQEKNQPQH
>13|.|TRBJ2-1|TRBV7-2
ASSPMVTRHNEQF
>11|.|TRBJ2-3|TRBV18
ASLQGFTDTQY
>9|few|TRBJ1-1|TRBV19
ASSIVGGAF
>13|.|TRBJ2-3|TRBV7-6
ASSLGRGPGNTQY
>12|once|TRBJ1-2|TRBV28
ASSFSGKGYGYT
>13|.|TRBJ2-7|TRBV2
ASMEWDSGSYEQY
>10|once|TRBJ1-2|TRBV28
ASGADSYGYT
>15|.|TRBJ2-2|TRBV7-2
ASSSWDRFANTGELF
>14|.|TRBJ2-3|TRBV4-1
ASSQSPSGSTDTQY
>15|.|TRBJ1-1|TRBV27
ASSAFPGQGVNTEAF
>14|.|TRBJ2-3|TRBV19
ASSAGLAGITDTQY
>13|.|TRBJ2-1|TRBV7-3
ASSLTPQGAGEQF
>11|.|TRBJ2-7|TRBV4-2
ASSQGAARGEY
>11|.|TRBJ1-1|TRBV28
ASSPGQTTEAF
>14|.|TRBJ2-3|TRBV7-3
ASSLNPPSVTDTQY
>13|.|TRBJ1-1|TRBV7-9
ASSPRGTGDTEAF
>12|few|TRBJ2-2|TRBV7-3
ASSLAPNTGELF
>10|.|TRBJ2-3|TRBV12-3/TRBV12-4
ASRQARDTQY
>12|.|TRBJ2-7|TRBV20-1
SASRGQGFHEQY
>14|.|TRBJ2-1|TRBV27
ASSGWGESSYNEQF
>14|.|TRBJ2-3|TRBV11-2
ASSRRQTGNADTQY
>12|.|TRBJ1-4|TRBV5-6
ASSLEGVGEKLF
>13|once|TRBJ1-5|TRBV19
ASSMDRARNQPQH
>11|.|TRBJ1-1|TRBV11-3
ASSLALGREAF
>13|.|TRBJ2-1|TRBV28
ASSPTGFYRKGQF
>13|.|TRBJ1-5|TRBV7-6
ASSSLSGRNQPQH
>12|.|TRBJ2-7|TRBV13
ASSSSGSSYEQY
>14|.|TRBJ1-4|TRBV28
ASSLWYEGTNEKLF
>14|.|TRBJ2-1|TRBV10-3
AISESSTSGRWEQF
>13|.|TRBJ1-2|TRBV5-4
ASSSRDRGREGYT
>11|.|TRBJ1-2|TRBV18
ASSSTGGEGYT
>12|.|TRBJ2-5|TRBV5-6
ASSLEPGGETQY
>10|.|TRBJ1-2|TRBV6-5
ASSRDKYGYT
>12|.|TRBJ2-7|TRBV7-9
ASSLGPDNYEQY